A selection of T cell receptor beta chains follows, all from one sample in a study of cytomegalovirus exposure and HLA in healthy donors. Method: immunoSEQ multiplex PCR; TCRdb's copy keeps in-frame clones and lacks some. The sample lists some 150,000 clones, under 80% occurring once. The sample consisted of PBMCs. These receptors were taken from a man in his forties or fifties in good health and CMV-seronegative. CDR3s include the opening cysteine and the closing phenylalanine or tryptophan. A D gene is named only where the DNA matches it firmly. Clone size is stated in some rows and not others, as once, few, many or a class when expanded.

TRBV18	once	TRBJ2-3	TRBD1	TGTGCCAGCTCACTTGGACAGGTTGATACAGATACGCAGTATTTT	CASSLGQVDTDTQYF
TRBV10-2	.	TRBJ2-3	TRBD2	TGCGCCAGCAGTGAGTCTGGCAGCGGGGGGGGATCAGATACGCAGTATTTT	CASSESGSGGGSDTQYF
TRBV27	.	TRBJ2-7	.	TGTGCCAGCAGTTTAGGGACAAGCTACGAGCAGTACTTC	CASSLGTSYEQYF
TRBV18	.	TRBJ2-7	.	TGTGCCAGCTCACCACGGCCGGGCGAGCAGTACTTC	CASSPRPGEQYF
TRBV5-1	.	TRBJ2-2	TRBD1	TGCGCCAGCAGGCGACAGGGGGCTGGCACCGGGGAGCTGTTTTTT	CASRRQGAGTGELFF
TRBV9	.	TRBJ1-4	TRBD1	TGTGCCAGCAGCGTAGCAGGGGGTAATGAAAAACTGTTTTTT	CASSVAGGNEKLFF
TRBV5-4	.	TRBJ1-6	TRBD1	TGTGCCAGCAGCGACCGGGACAGGGATTCACCCCTCCACTTT	CASSDRDRDSPLHF
TRBV19	.	TRBJ2-3	TRBD1	TGTGCCAGTAAGGGCAGGGGGACAGGGGGAACAGATACGCAGTATTTT	CASKGRGTGGTDTQYF
TRBV2	few	TRBJ1-6	TRBD1	TGTGCCAGCAGCAGGACAGGGTCCTATAATTCACCCCTCCACTTT	CASSRTGSYNSPLHF
TRBV9	few	TRBJ2-5	TRBD2	TGTGCCAGCAGCGAAGCGGGGGGCTTAACAAGAACCCAGTACTTC	CASSEAGGLTRTQYF
TRBV20-1	.	TRBJ1-2	.	TGCAGTGCTAGGAGTAGGAGCGGCTACACCTTC	CSARSRSGYTF
TRBV7-3	once	TRBJ1-1	.	TGTGCCAGCAGCTTAACGGCGGACTCTGAAGCTTTCTTT	CASSLTADSEAFF
TRBV27	.	TRBJ2-1	.	TGTGCCAGCAGTTTGAGCCCCCCCAATGAGCAGTTCTTC	CASSLSPPNEQFF
TRBV10-3	.	TRBJ2-2	.	TGTGCCATCGGCCAGAACACCGGGGAGCTGTTTTTT	CAIGQNTGELFF
TRBV11-2	.	TRBJ2-7	.	TGTGCCAGCAGCACGACACCGAACGACGAGCAGTACTTC	CASSTTPNDEQYF
TRBV6-4	once	TRBJ2-1	.	TGTGCCAGCAGCTCCGGACACCAATCCTACAATGAGCAGTTCTTC	CASSSGHQSYNEQFF
TRBV7-9	.	TRBJ2-2	TRBD2	TGTGCCAGCAGCTTCGGACTAGCGGGCCGCCTAAGCGGGGAGCTGTTTTTT	CASSFGLAGRLSGELFF
TRBV28	once	TRBJ2-6	TRBD1	TGTGCCAGCAGCCCCCCGGCAGGGACAGGGGTGTTCTCTGGGGCCAACGTCCTGACTTTC	CASSPPAGTGVFSGANVLTF
TRBV7-9	once	TRBJ2-6	.	TGTGCCAGCAGCCCCAGCAGGGGCTTGTCTGGGGCCAACGTCCTGACTTTC	CASSPSRGLSGANVLTF
TRBV5-4	.	TRBJ2-3	.	TGTGCCAGCAGGTTCGGAGGGGGCTCTAGCACAGATACGCAGTATTTT	CASRFGGGSSTDTQYF
TRBV5-6	few	TRBJ2-2	TRBD1	TGTGCCAGCAGCTTGGTGACAGGGCACCCCGGGGAGCTGTTTTTT	CASSLVTGHPGELFF
TRBV6-6	.	TRBJ1-3	.	TGTGCCAGCAGTTACCCAGGGCAAAATACGAACACCATATATTTT	CASSYPGQNTNTIYF
TRBV18	.	TRBJ1-1	.	TGTGCCAGCTCACCACAGGGGTTCGGGTTTCGCACTGAAGCTTTCTTT	CASSPQGFGFRTEAFF
TRBV6-5	few	TRBJ1-1	.	TGTGCCAGCAGGGCACAGGGTTCTGAAGCTTTCTTT	CASRAQGSEAFF
TRBV5-1	.	TRBJ2-1	.	TGCGCCAGCAGCTTGCCCAGCGGCAGCTCCTACAATGAGCAGTTCTTC	CASSLPSGSSYNEQFF
TRBV9	.	TRBJ2-2	TRBD2	TGTGCCAGCAGCGCTACTCCCACTAGCGGGGCCACCGGGGAGCTGTTTTTT	CASSATPTSGATGELFF
TRBV29-1	.	TRBJ2-5	.	TGCAGCGTCCACTTAAGTGAAGAGACCCAGTACTTC	CSVHLSEETQYF
TRBV6-4	few	TRBJ2-1	TRBD2	TGTGCCAGCAGTGATAATTTTAGGTCTAGCGGGGGAAATGAGCAGTTCTTC	CASSDNFRSSGGNEQFF
TRBV9	.	TRBJ2-2	TRBD2	TGTGCCAGCAGCCTATGGAAGACTAGCGGGACCGGGGAGCTGTTTTTT	CASSLWKTSGTGELFF
TRBV2	.	TRBJ2-7	TRBD1	TGTGCCAGCAGGACAGGGGGCGCCTACGAGCAGTACTTC	CASRTGGAYEQYF
TRBV27	.	TRBJ1-5	TRBD1	TGTGCCAGCAGTTTAGAGGGGGCTCAGCCCCAGCATTTT	CASSLEGAQPQHF
TRBV27	.	TRBJ2-3	.	TGTGCCAGCAGTAGGCGGGGAACCACAGATACGCAGTATTTT	CASSRRGTTDTQYF
TRBV9	.	TRBJ2-1	.	TGTGCCAGCAGCCCCTCGGGTGTCTCCTACAATGAGCAGTTCTTC	CASSPSGVSYNEQFF
TRBV5-1	once	TRBJ1-1	.	TGCGCCAGCAACGGGAATACGAACACTGAAGCTTTCTTT	CASNGNTNTEAFF
TRBV19	few	TRBJ1-2	.	TGTGCCAGAGGAATCGGGGAGGGCTATGGCTACACCTTC	CARGIGEGYGYTF
TRBV7-9	.	TRBJ2-7	TRBD1	TGTGCCAGCAGCGCCGGGACAGGGCCTTACGAGCAGTACTTC	CASSAGTGPYEQYF
TRBV30	.	TRBJ1-2	.	TGTGCCTGGAGCGGCTATGGCTACACCTTC	CAWSGYGYTF
TRBV7-9	.	TRBJ1-6	.	TGTGCCAGCAGCCGCGGCTCGGAAGGTTCACCCCTCCACTTT	CASSRGSEGSPLHF
TRBV2	.	TRBJ1-2	TRBD1	TGTGCCAGCAGTTGGGCTGGACAGGGCACCGCCTACACCTTC	CASSWAGQGTAYTF
TRBV4-2	.	TRBJ2-7	TRBD2	TGTGCCAGCAGCGAACGGGGGGACGAGCAGTACTTC	CASSERGDEQYF
TRBV23-1	.	TRBJ1-1	.	TGCGCCAGCAGTGAGCCCGTGAACACTGAAGCTTTCTTT	CASSEPVNTEAFF
TRBV5-4	.	TRBJ2-7	TRBD2	TGTGCCAGCAGCAAGGGGACTAGCGGCTACGAGCAGTACTTC	CASSKGTSGYEQYF
TRBV30	.	TRBJ1-2	.	TGTGCTTGGAAACCCTCGTTCGGGAATGGCTACACCTTC	CAWKPSFGNGYTF
TRBV6-6	.	TRBJ1-5	.	TGTGCCAGCAGTCCCGGGACAAGCAATCAGCCCCAGCATTTT	CASSPGTSNQPQHF
TRBV10-3	.	TRBJ1-6	.	TGTGCCATCAGTTCCCGGACAGAAAGTCTTTCACCCCTCCACTTT	CAISSRTESLSPLHF